This TCR beta chain originates from a study of blood T cell repertoires in COVID-19. Study details: Sites in the United States, Italy and Spain provided acute and convalescent COVID-19 samples. Sources were T cells, B-cell-depleted T cells, or PBMCs; the material itself was cDNA or gDNA.

Adults between about 18 and 89 years of age took part from about two dozen US areas. CDR1 and CDR2 (germline): MDHEN, SYDVKM. V lost 6 bases and J lost 0, with 11 bases in between. The CDR3 sequence is 14 residues long. Clones were sequenced by immunoSEQ multiplex PCR, and TCRdb holds only the in-frame ones, with some missing. The table has fewer than 350,000 clones, around 87% seen once; the top ten hold about 1.5%. This sequence originates from a woman between 18 and 29 years old with acute COVID-19. The chain combines TRBV28 with TRBJ2-5; no definite D call. Sample: PBMCs or T cells enriched from blood (not recorded which). CDR3 DNA: TGTGCCAGCAGGGGCACGGCTTACCAAGAGACCCAGTACTTC. Protein sequence: CASRGTAYQETQYF.